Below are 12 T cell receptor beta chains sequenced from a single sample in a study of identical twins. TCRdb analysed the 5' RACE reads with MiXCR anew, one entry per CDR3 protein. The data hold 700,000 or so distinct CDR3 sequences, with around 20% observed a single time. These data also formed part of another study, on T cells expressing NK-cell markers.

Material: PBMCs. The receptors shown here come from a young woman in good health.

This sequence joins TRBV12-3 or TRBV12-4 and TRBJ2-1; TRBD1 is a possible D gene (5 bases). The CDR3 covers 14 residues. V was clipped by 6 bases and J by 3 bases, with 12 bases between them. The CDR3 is CASRKIQGYNEQFF. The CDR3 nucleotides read TGTGCCAGCAGAAAGATTCAGGGCTACAATGAGCAGTTCTTC.

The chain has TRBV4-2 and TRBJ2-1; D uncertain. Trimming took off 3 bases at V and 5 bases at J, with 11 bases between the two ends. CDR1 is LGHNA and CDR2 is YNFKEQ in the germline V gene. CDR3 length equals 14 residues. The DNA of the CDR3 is TGTGCCAGCAGCCAGGGGTATTCGAACAATGAGCAGTTCTTC. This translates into CASSQGYSNNEQFF.

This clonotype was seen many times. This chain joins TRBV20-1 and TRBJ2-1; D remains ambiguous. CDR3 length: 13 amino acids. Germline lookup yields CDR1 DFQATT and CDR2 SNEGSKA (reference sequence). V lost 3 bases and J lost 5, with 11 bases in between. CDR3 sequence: CSARSAPNNEQFF. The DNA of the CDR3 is TGCAGTGCTAGGTCGGCCCCCAACAATGAGCAGTTCTTC.

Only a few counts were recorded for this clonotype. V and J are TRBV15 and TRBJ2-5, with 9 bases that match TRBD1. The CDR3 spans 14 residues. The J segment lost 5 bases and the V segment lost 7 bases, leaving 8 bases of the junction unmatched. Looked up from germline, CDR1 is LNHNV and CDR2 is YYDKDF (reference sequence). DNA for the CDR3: TGTGCCACCAACCCCGGGACAGGGCGTGAGACCCAGTACTTC. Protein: CATNPGTGRETQYF.

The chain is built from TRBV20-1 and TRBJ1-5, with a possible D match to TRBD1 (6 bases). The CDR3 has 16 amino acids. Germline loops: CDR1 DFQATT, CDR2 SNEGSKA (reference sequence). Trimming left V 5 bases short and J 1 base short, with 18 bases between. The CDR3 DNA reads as TGCAGTGCTGACTCGACCGGACAGCCAAGCAATCAGCCCCAGCATTTT. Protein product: CSADSTGQPSNQPQHF.

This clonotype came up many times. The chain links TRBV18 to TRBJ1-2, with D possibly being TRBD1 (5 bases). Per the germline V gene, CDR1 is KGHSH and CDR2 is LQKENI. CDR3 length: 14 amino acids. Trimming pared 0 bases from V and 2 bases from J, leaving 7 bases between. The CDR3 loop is CASSPPGPNYGYTF. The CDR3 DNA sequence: TGTGCCAGCTCACCACCGGGACCGAACTATGGCTACACCTTC.

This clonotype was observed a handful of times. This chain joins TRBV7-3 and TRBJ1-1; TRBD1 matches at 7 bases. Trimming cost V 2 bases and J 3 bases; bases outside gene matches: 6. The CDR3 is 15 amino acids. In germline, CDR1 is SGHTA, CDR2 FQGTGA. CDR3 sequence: CASSLSGTADTEAFF. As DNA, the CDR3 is TGTGCCAGCAGCTTATCGGGGACAGCCGACACTGAAGCTTTCTTT. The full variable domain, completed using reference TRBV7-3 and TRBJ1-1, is GAGVSQTPSNKVTEKGKYVELRCDPISGHTALYWYRQSLGQGPEFLIYFQGTGAADDSGLPNDRFFAVRPEGSVSTLKIQRTERGDSAVYLCASSLSGTADTEAFFGQGTRLTVV.

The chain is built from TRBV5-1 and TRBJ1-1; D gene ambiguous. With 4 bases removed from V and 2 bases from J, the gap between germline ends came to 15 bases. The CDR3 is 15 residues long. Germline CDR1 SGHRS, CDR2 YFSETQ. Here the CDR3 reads CASSKEGAVNTEAFF. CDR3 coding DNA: TGCGCCAGCAGCAAGGAAGGTGCGGTAAACACTGAAGCTTTCTTT.

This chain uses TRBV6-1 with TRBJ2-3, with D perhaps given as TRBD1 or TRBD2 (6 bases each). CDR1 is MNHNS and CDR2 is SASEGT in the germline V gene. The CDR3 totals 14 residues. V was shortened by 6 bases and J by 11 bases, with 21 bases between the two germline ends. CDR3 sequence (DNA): TGTGCCAGCAGCCTCGGGACTCCCAAGGGGGAGCAGTATTTT. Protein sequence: CASSLGTPKGEQYF.

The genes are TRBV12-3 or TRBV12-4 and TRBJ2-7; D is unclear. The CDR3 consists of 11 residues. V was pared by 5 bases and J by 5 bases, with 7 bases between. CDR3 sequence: CASSTAHEQYF. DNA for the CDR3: TGTGCCAGCAGTACCGCTCACGAGCAGTACTTC.

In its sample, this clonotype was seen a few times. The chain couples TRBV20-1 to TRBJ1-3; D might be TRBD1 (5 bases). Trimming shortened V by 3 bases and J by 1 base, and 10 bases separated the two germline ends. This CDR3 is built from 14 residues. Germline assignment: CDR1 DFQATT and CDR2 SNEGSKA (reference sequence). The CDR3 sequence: CSASLAGSGNTIYF. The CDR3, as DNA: TGCAGTGCTAGCTTGGCAGGGTCTGGAAACACCATATATTTT.

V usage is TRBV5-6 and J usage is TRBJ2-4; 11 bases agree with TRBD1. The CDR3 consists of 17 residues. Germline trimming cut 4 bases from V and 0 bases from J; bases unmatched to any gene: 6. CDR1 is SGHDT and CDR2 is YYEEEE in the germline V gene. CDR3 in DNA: TGTGCCAGCAGCCGGGACAGGGGGAAACTAGCCAAAAACATTCAGTACTTC. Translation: CASSRDRGKLAKNIQYF.